This entry describes one T cell receptor beta chain. Germline CDR1 and CDR2: MNHEY and SVGAGI. The length of the CDR3 is 17 residues. The junction had 8 bases not matched to a gene; V was cut back by 0 bases and J by 7 bases. The data derive from a study of blood T cells in healthy people across ages. Primers used in a second PCR of about 6 to 11 cycles were a sample-barcoded 5' primer and a J-beta primer mix. Each cDNA molecule received a tag from a template-switch adaptor that had 12 random nucleotides. One entry per CDR3 protein, called by TCRdb with MiXCR from the 5' RACE reads. Among 800,000 to 950,000 distinct CDR3 sequences listed, about 37% were seen once.

The sequenced sample was blood. The TCR comes from a man aged 18-30 years in good health. The chain joins TRBV6-5 to TRBJ2-1, with 11 bases that match TRBD1. Here the CDR3 DNA reads TGTGCCAGCAGTTACTCTTTCCCGGGGACAGGGGGGAATGAGCAGTTCTTC. It specifies CASSYSFPGTGGNEQFF.